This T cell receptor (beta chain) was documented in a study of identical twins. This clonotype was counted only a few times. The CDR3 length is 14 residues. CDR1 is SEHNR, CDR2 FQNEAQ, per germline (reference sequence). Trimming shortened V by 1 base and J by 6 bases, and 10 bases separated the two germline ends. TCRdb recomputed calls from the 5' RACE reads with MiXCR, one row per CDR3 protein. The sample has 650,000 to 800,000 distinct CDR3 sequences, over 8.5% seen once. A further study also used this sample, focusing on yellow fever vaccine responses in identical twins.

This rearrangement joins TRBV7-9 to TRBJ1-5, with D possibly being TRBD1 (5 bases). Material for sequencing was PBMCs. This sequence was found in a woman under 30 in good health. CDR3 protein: CASSLGPGTQPQHF. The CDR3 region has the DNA TGTGCCAGCAGCTTAGGGCCGGGGACTCAGCCCCAGCATTTT.